The table lists the clone carrying this T cell receptor beta chain with a few counts. The antigen is unknown. The sample is drawn from a study of T cells in localized non-small cell lung cancer. Study-wide results and caveats: The tumor had only one region sequenced, so heterogeneity remains possible.

Germline V gene data show CDR1 as SGHTA and CDR2 as FQGNSA. The CDR3 consists of 16 residues. Trimming shortened V by 1 base and J by 3 bases, and 14 bases separated the two germline ends. The repertoire was sequenced with immunoSEQ multiplex PCR; TCRdb's copy has only in-frame clones and lacks some. This table has approximately 60,000 clones, under 90% appearing once. The rearrangement uses TRBV7-2 and TRBJ2-3; D is possibly TRBD1 (6 bases). The sequencing here drew on peripheral blood, taken before any cancer treatment. The sequence was obtained from a woman between 35 and 75 years old with stage I lung adenocarcinoma. CDR3 coding DNA: TGTGCCAGCAGCTTAGTGGGGACATTCGAGACAGATACGCAGTATTTT. Its protein is CASSLVGTFETDTQYF.